Each of the 23 T cell receptor beta chains below was sequenced from the same sample in a study of blood T cell repertoires in COVID-19. Repertoires were generated with immunoSEQ multiplex PCR, while TCRdb's copy carries only in-frame clones and drops some. The sample has approximately 480,000 clones; 89% are singletons. The sequenced material came from peripheral blood. The receptors derive from a man aged 18-30 years with COVID-19, enrolled during active disease.

The chain combines TRBV7-8 with TRBJ2-3; 7 nucleotides agree with TRBD2. The junction had 8 bases not matched to a gene; V was cut back by 5 bases and J by 0 bases. This CDR3 spans 16 amino acids. The germline V gene has CDR1 SGHVS and CDR2 FQNEAQ. The CDR3: CASSLRLAGSTDTQYF. CDR3 coding DNA: TGTGCCAGCAGCCTCCGACTAGCTGGCAGCACAGATACGCAGTATTTT.

The chain links TRBV7-8 to TRBJ2-5; 8 nucleotides agree with TRBD2. CDR1 and CDR2 from the germline V gene are SGHVS and FQNEAQ. V gave up 5 bases and J gave up 5 bases; unmatched junction bases: 13. This CDR3 has 16 residues. The CDR3 bases are TGTGCCAGCAGCCGACGGCGGGAGGCCGGGTGGGAGACCCAGTACTTC. This codes for CASSRRREAGWETQYF.

The chain links TRBV5-5 to TRBJ2-5; a weak D match, TRBD1 (6 bases). The V and J ends lost 1 base and 5 bases respectively, with 12 bases between them. Germline-derived CDR1 and CDR2 are SGHKS and YYEKEE (reference sequence). This CDR3 has 14 amino acids. DNA for the CDR3: TGTGCCAGCAGCTTGCAACAGGGACGGGAGACCCAGTACTTC. Protein sequence: CASSLQQGRETQYF.

The gene calls are TRBV9 and TRBJ2-1; 9 nucleotides agree with TRBD2. This CDR3 is built from 16 residues. J gave up 0 bases and V 4 bases, and 5 bases lay outside the gene matches. In germline, CDR1 is SGDLS, CDR2 YYNGEE. The CDR3 coding sequence is TGTGCCAGCAGCCCGACTAGCGGATCCTCCTACAATGAGCAGTTCTTC. Its translation is CASSPTSGSSYNEQFF.

This chain uses TRBV2 with TRBJ1-4, with D maybe TRBD1 (5 bases). The CDR3 totals 13 residues. Germline CDR1 SNHLY, CDR2 FYNNEI. The V end lost 10 bases, the J end lost 6 bases, and 15 bases lay between the germline ends. CDR3 coding DNA: TGTGCCATTAAGACAGCGGGGGATGAAAAACTGTTTTTT. Translated, it gives CAIKTAGDEKLFF.

The J gene is TRBJ1-2, the V gene TRBV19; D is uncertain. Germline V gene sequence: CDR1 LNHDA, CDR2 SQIVND (reference sequence). Trimming took off 11 bases at V and 2 bases at J, with 15 bases between the two ends. The length of the CDR3 is 13 residues. The CDR3 is CASGGLPNYGYTF. Here the CDR3 DNA reads TGTGCCTCTGGAGGGTTGCCCAACTATGGCTACACCTTC. Together with reference TRBV19 and TRBJ1-2, the CDR3 gives the full variable domain: DGGITQSPKYLFRKEGQNVTLSCEQNLNHDAMYWYRQDPGQGLRLIYYSQIVNDFQKGDIAEGYSVSREKKESFPLTVTSAQKNPTAFYLCASGGLPNYGYTFGSGTRLTVV.

The genes are TRBV2 and TRBJ1-2; TRBD1 is a possible D gene (6 bases). Per germline, CDR1 SNHLY and CDR2 FYNNEI. The CDR3 consists of 17 residues. V lost 2 bases, J lost 1 base, and 17 bases lay in between. CDR3 sequence: CASSETPGEGVNYGYTF. Here the CDR3 DNA reads TGTGCCAGCAGTGAAACCCCAGGGGAGGGGGTTAACTATGGCTACACCTTC. Using reference TRBV2 and TRBJ1-2 for the parts outside the CDR3, the full variable domain is EPEVTQTPSHQVTQMGQEVILRCVPISNHLYFYWYRQILGQKVEFLVSFYNNEISEKSEIFDDQFSVERPDGSNFTLKIRSTKLEDSAMYFCASSETPGEGVNYGYTFGSGTRLTVV.

The gene calls are TRBV7-2 and TRBJ1-5; tentative D call: TRBD1 (6 bases). The germline CDR1 and CDR2 sequences are SGHTA and FQGNSA. Trimming removed 0 bases at V and 4 bases at J, with 13 bases between. This CDR3 contains 16 residues. CDR3 sequence (DNA): TGTGCCAGCAGCTTAGCTCTCAGGGGAATTAATCAGCCCCAGCATTTT. Translated: CASSLALRGINQPQHF.

V gene TRBV5-1 combines with J gene TRBJ2-3; 10 bases align to TRBD1. The CDR3 has 16 amino acids. The germline V gene has CDR1 SGHRS and CDR2 YFSETQ. After removal of 5 bases from V and 5 bases from J, the junction contained 11 bases not matched to a gene. The CDR3 DNA reads TGCGCCAGCAGAGACTGGGGGACAGGGGTTCTAGATACGCAGTATTTT. It codes for CASRDWGTGVLDTQYF.

The CDR3, as DNA: TGTGCCAGCAGTCAGTCCAGGGGGAACGAGCAGTACTTC. This sequence encodes CASSQSRGNEQYF. The chain recombines TRBV12-3 or TRBV12-4 with TRBJ2-7, with TRBD1 matching over 7 bases. The length of the CDR3 is 13 residues. Trimming took 5 bases from V and 5 from J; bases not matched to a gene: 6.

CDR3 residues: CASSVEQGVIDTQYF. The CDR3 region has the DNA TGTGCCAGCAGCGTAGAACAGGGGGTGATAGATACGCAGTATTTT. V is TRBV9 and J is TRBJ2-3; 8 positions agree with TRBD1. The CDR3 consists of 15 residues. Trimming took 0 bases from V and 5 from J; bases not matched to a gene: 5. The germline V gene has CDR1 SGDLS and CDR2 YYNGEE.

The chain is built from TRBV27 and TRBJ1-4; TRBD1 matches 7 bases. V trimming: 5 bases; J trimming: 10 bases; junction bases outside the gene matches: 4. CDR3 length: 12 residues. Germline-derived CDR1 and CDR2 are MNHEY and SMNVEV (reference sequence). CDR3 region: CASSRQGGKLFF. In DNA form, the CDR3 reads TGTGCCAGCAGTCGACAGGGCGGAAAACTGTTTTTT.

V and J are TRBV2 and TRBJ2-5, with 11 bases fitting TRBD2. This CDR3 has 18 amino acids. V shed 4 bases and J 4 bases; nucleotides not matched to a gene: 14. Germline V lookup: CDR1 SNHLY, CDR2 FYNNEI. CDR3 bases: TGTGCCAGCAGTGTCCCAGCCTTAGCGGGGGGGCCTGGAGAGACCCAGTACTTC. Protein: CASSVPALAGGPGETQYF.

The chain combines TRBV14 with TRBJ2-1; D gene uncertain. CDR3 length equals 17 residues. CDR1 SGHDN and CDR2 FVKESK come from the germline V gene. Trimming pared 4 bases from V and 0 bases from J, leaving 16 bases between. CDR3 amino acids: CASSPLGVLGSYNEQFF. The CDR3 nucleotides are TGTGCCAGCAGCCCCCTGGGCGTATTGGGCTCCTACAATGAGCAGTTCTTC.

In DNA form, the CDR3 reads TGTGCCAGCAGCTTCCGACTAGCCTCGGGCACCGGGGAGCTGTTTTTT. Residues: CASSFRLASGTGELFF. V usage is TRBV11-2 and J usage is TRBJ2-2; TRBD2 aligns across 7 bases. Germline V CDR1 and CDR2: SGHAT, FQNNGV. This CDR3 has 16 amino acids. J lost 4 bases, V lost 3 bases, and 8 bases had no gene match. Using reference TRBV11-2 and TRBJ2-2 for the parts outside the CDR3, the full variable domain is EAGVAQSPRYKIIEKRQSVAFWCNPISGHATLYWYQQILGQGPKLLIQFQNNGVVDDSQLPKDRFSAERLKGVDSTLKIQPAKLEDSAVYLCASSFRLASGTGELFFGEGSRLTVL.

CDR3 bases: TGCGCCAGCAGCCAAGAGGGACACCCCAGTGAAAAACTGTTTTTT. This sequence encodes CASSQEGHPSEKLFF. J is TRBJ1-4 and V is TRBV4-1; tentative D call: TRBD1 (6 bases). The CDR3 extends over 15 amino acids. Trimming took off 0 bases at V and 7 bases at J, with 12 bases between the two ends. Germline V lookup: CDR1 MGHRA, CDR2 YSYEKL.

This chain joins TRBV5-4 and TRBJ2-5, with 11 bases aligning to TRBD2. After removal of 3 bases from V and 2 bases from J, the junction contained 3 bases not matched to a gene. This CDR3 is built from 15 residues. Germline CDR1 SGHNT, CDR2 YYREEE (reference sequence). In nucleotides, the CDR3 is TGTGCCAGCAGCTGGGGGACTAGCGGACAAGAGACCCAGTACTTC. Protein sequence: CASSWGTSGQETQYF.

The V gene is TRBV10-3, the J gene TRBJ1-3; 7 bases align to TRBD1. The length of the CDR3 is 15 residues. With V trimmed by 0 bases and J by 2 bases, 1 base remained unmatched. Germline CDR1 is ENHRY and CDR2 is SYGVKD. CDR3 nucleotides: TGTGCCATCAGTGAGTCAGGGGGCACTGGAAACACCATATATTTT. It encodes CAISESGGTGNTIYF.

This sequence joins TRBV5-1 and TRBJ2-1, with D perhaps TRBD1 (6 bases). The germline CDR1 and CDR2 sequences are SGHRS and YFSETQ. The CDR3 runs 15 residues. V gave up 5 bases and J gave up 4 bases, with 16 bases separating them. The CDR3 here is CASSQGQGKYNEQFF. In DNA form, the CDR3 reads TGCGCCAGCAGTCAGGGTCAGGGGAAATACAATGAGCAGTTCTTC.

This chain connects TRBV6-5 to TRBJ2-1; 10 nucleotides agree with TRBD1. This CDR3 has 14 residues. V shed 4 bases, J shed 7 bases, and the junction held 4 bases outside the gene matches. Germline CDR1 and CDR2: MNHEY and SVGAGI. CDR3 loop: CASSSGTGVNEQFF. CDR3 bases: TGTGCCAGCAGTTCCGGGACAGGGGTGAATGAGCAGTTCTTC.

V usage is TRBV29-1 and J usage is TRBJ1-2; 8 bases fit TRBD1. Germline CDR1 SQVTM, CDR2 ANQGSEA. There are 14 residues in the CDR3. Germline trimming cut 3 bases from V and 6 bases from J; bases unmatched to any gene: 9. In nucleotides, the CDR3 is TGCAGCGTTGAGGCCAGGGGGCAAAGTGATGGCTACACCTTC. Protein: CSVEARGQSDGYTF. The entire variable domain, with the rest obtained from reference TRBV29-1 and TRBJ1-2, is as follows: SAVISQKPSRDICQRGTSLTIQCQVDSQVTMMFWYRQQPGQSLTLIATANQGSEATYESGFVIDKFPISRPNLTFSTLTVSNMSPEDSSIYLCSVEARGQSDGYTFGSGTRLTVV.

This clone was seen a single time. In DNA, the CDR3 is TGTGCCAGCTCACCACGCGCAGGGGCCTCCTACGAGCAGTACTTC. As protein: CASSPRAGASYEQYF. The chain combines TRBV18 with TRBJ2-7; D is perhaps TRBD1 (6 bases). Trimming cost V 1 base and J 0 bases, with 10 bases left between them. From germline, CDR1 is KGHSH and CDR2 LQKENI. There are 15 residues in the CDR3.

The gene calls are TRBV19 and TRBJ1-1; TRBD1 is a possible D gene (5 bases). The CDR3 spans 12 residues. Germline V gene data show CDR1 as LNHDA and CDR2 as SQIVND (reference sequence). Trimming shortened V by 8 bases and J by 6 bases, and 13 bases separated the two germline ends. The CDR3 reads CASSRGGSEAFF. CDR3 bases: TGTGCCAGTTCCCGCGGGGGGTCTGAAGCTTTCTTT.